These T cell receptor beta chains were read from a single sample in a study of identical twins. TCRdb fed the 5' RACE reads into MiXCR, producing one record per CDR3 protein. The table has roughly 690,000 distinct CDR3 sequences, over 5% seen once. The sequencing input was naive T cells sorted from blood. These receptors all stem from a man younger than 35 in good health. Both conserved end residues are part of each CDR3. The order of the fields is D gene, J gene, V gene, clone size, CDR3 protein, CDR3 DNA. A D gene is named only where the DNA matches it firmly. Expanded clones get a size class; other rows say once, few or many, or leave the size out.

TRBD1 TRBJ2-7 TRBV20-1 few CSATKWAGTGSYEQYF TGCAGTGCTACAAAGTGGGCGGGGACAGGGTCCTACGAGCAGTACTTC
NA TRBJ2-1 TRBV5-1 many CASSFVQDEQFF TGCGCCAGCAGCTTCGTTCAGGATGAGCAGTTCTTC
NA TRBJ2-5 TRBV20-1 many CSAASDGKETQYF TGCAGTGCCGCGTCGGACGGGAAAGAGACCCAGTACTTC
NA TRBJ2-7 TRBV27 many CASSILRGEQYF TGTGCCAGCAGTATACTCCGAGGGGAGCAGTACTTC
NA TRBJ1-1 TRBV5-1 NA CASSPTVTNTEAFF TGCGCCAGCAGCCCGACAGTGACCAACACTGAAGCTTTCTTT
NA TRBJ2-7 TRBV7-2 few CASSPGPTLTHEQYF TGTGCCAGCAGCCCAGGTCCCACACTTACCCACGAGCAGTACTTC
TRBD1 TRBJ1-1 TRBV7-2 NA CASSLLGQTNTEAFF TGTGCCAGCAGCCTCCTGGGACAGACGAACACTGAAGCTTTCTTT
NA TRBJ2-5 TRBV20-1 few CSASSTGRETQYF TGCAGTGCTAGTTCGACAGGGAGGGAGACCCAGTACTTC
NA TRBJ2-5 TRBV24-1 few CATSEWDGETQYF TGTGCCACCAGTGAATGGGACGGAGAGACCCAGTACTTC
TRBD1 TRBJ2-1 TRBV15 many CATSRGTGPRNEQFF TGTGCCACCAGCAGAGGGACAGGGCCTCGCAATGAGCAGTTCTTC
NA TRBJ2-1 TRBV30 few CAWYRDYNEQFF TGTGCCTGGTATCGGGATTACAATGAGCAGTTCTTC
TRBD2 TRBJ2-5 TRBV6-1 few CASSDLTSGRHQETQYF TGTGCCAGCAGTGACTTGACTAGCGGGAGGCACCAAGAGACCCAGTACTTC
TRBD2 TRBJ2-1 TRBV5-1 many CASSWGLEDGEQFF TGCGCCAGCAGCTGGGGACTAGAGGACGGTGAGCAGTTCTTC
TRBD2 TRBJ2-3 TRBV27 few CASSLFTTSGASTDTQYF TGTGCCAGCAGTTTATTCACGACTAGCGGGGCTAGCACAGATACGCAGTATTTT
TRBD1 TRBJ1-1 TRBV7-9 NA CASRDRGQGNTEAFF TGTGCCAGCAGGGACCGCGGACAGGGAAACACTGAAGCTTTCTTT
TRBD2 TRBJ2-7 TRBV5-1 NA CASSIAPGGSFEQYF TGCGCCAGCAGTATCGCACCGGGCGGGAGCTTCGAGCAGTACTTC
TRBD2 TRBJ2-1 TRBV5-1 few CASSLAGTRPSRRYNEQFF TGCGCCAGCAGCTTGGCCGGGACTAGACCCTCTAGAAGGTACAATGAGCAGTTCTTC
NA TRBJ2-1 TRBV7-9 many CASSLKGLEQFF TGTGCCAGCAGTTTAAAGGGCCTGGAGCAGTTCTTC
NA TRBJ2-2 TRBV20-1 many CSARDELTGELFF TGCAGTGCTAGAGATGAGCTCACCGGGGAGCTGTTTTTT
NA TRBJ2-3 TRBV7-6 few CASSPRYGGGDTQYF TGTGCCAGCAGCCCCCGTTACGGTGGTGGCGATACGCAGTATTTT
NA TRBJ1-1 TRBV7-2 many CASRPNLNTEAFF TGTGCCAGTCGTCCCAACTTGAACACTGAAGCTTTCTTT
TRBD2 TRBJ2-5 TRBV20-1 NA CSVQAGTQETQYF TGCAGTGTTCAAGCGGGGACCCAAGAGACCCAGTACTTC
NA TRBJ1-5 TRBV5-5 NA CASSLNAGGAGQPQHF TGTGCCAGCAGCTTGAATGCGGGGGGCGCTGGACAGCCCCAGCATTTT
NA TRBJ2-2 TRBV10-3 many CANSALNTGELFF TGTGCCAACTCAGCCCTGAACACCGGGGAGCTGTTTTTT
TRBD2 TRBJ2-1 TRBV12-3/TRBV12-4 many CASSLIGLAIQFF TGTGCCAGCAGTTTAATTGGACTAGCGATCCAGTTCTTC
NA TRBJ1-4 TRBV12-3/TRBV12-4 many CASSLTGSHLPNEKLFF TGTGCCAGCAGTTTAACCGGGAGCCACCTGCCCAATGAAAAACTGTTTTTT
NA TRBJ2-1 TRBV11-2 many CASSLAGVEQFF TGCGCCAGCAGCTTGGCGGGCGTAGAGCAGTTCTTC
TRBD2 TRBJ2-2 TRBV2 few CASGGARGTNTGELFF TGTGCCAGCGGCGGGGCGCGGGGGACGAACACCGGGGAGCTGTTTTTT
NA TRBJ2-1 TRBV27 few CASKSSDSYNEQFF TGTGCCAGCAAGTCCAGCGACTCCTACAATGAGCAGTTCTTC
NA TRBJ1-5 TRBV12-3/TRBV12-4 many CASSLLPSQPQHF TGTGCCAGCAGTTTACTCCCTAGTCAGCCCCAGCATTTT
NA TRBJ2-3 TRBV29-1 many CSVEGRVPDTQYF TGCAGCGTCGAGGGCAGGGTTCCAGATACGCAGTATTTT
NA TRBJ1-2 TRBV4-3 NA CASSQDWGDGYTF TGCGCCAGCAGCCAAGATTGGGGGGATGGCTACACCTTC
NA TRBJ2-3 TRBV5-1 many CASSPAELRGTDTQYF TGCGCCAGCAGCCCCGCGGAGTTAAGGGGCACAGATACGCAGTATTTT
NA TRBJ2-7 TRBV7-9 many CASSDVVKLGEQYF TGTGCCAGCAGCGACGTAGTCAAGTTGGGCGAGCAGTACTTC
TRBD2 TRBJ2-1 TRBV20-1 many CSARYASGSRNEQFF TGCAGTGCTAGATATGCTAGCGGGAGTCGGAATGAGCAGTTCTTC
TRBD1 TRBJ2-5 TRBV5-1 many CASSPGQGHQETQYF TGCGCCAGCAGCCCCGGACAGGGCCACCAAGAGACCCAGTACTTC
NA TRBJ2-2 TRBV2 many CASKDRLTSGGELFF TGTGCCAGCAAAGACAGGCTAACTTCTGGCGGGGAGCTGTTTTTT
NA TRBJ2-5 TRBV18 NA CASSPNGGGLQETQYF TGTGCCAGCTCACCCAACGGGGGAGGTCTACAAGAGACCCAGTACTTC
NA TRBJ2-1 TRBV27 NA CATSRVSLPVGEQFF TGTGCCACCAGCCGAGTTAGCCTCCCCGTTGGTGAGCAGTTCTTC
NA TRBJ1-5 TRBV4-1 NA CASSQNSVTAGGYSNQPQHF TGCGCCAGCAGCCAAAATAGTGTTACGGCCGGGGGGTATAGCAATCAGCCCCAGCATTTT
NA TRBJ2-2 TRBV28 few CASRVQGHGELFF TGTGCCAGCAGGGTACAGGGTCACGGGGAGCTGTTTTTT
TRBD1 TRBJ1-2 TRBV9 many CASSADRALYGYTF TGTGCCAGCAGCGCCGACAGGGCCCTATATGGCTACACCTTC
NA TRBJ2-1 TRBV20-1 NA CSASVLGLSYNEQFF TGCAGTGCTAGTGTGCTCGGCTTGTCCTACAATGAGCAGTTCTTC
TRBD1 TRBJ1-5 TRBV10-3 many CAISRTGVDGNQPQHF TGTGCCATCAGCCGGACAGGGGTGGATGGCAATCAGCCCCAGCATTTT
NA TRBJ2-1 TRBV12-3/TRBV12-4 many CASSPARGSYNEQFF TGTGCCAGCAGCCCGGCCCGGGGCTCCTACAATGAGCAGTTCTTC
TRBD2 TRBJ2-3 TRBV12-3/TRBV12-4 many CASKAGGSTDTQYF TGTGCCAGCAAGGCGGGAGGCTCCACAGATACGCAGTATTTT
NA TRBJ1-5 TRBV27 many CASSQNRFNQPQHF TGTGCCAGCAGTCAAAACAGATTTAATCAGCCCCAGCATTTT
TRBD1 TRBJ1-3 TRBV12-3/TRBV12-4 many CASRRDSGDTIYF TGTGCCAGCAGACGGGACAGTGGTGACACCATATATTTT
NA TRBJ2-3 TRBV20-1 many CSASSTPGLIGQFSSTDTQYF TGCAGTGCATCGAGTACCCCGGGATTAATTGGCCAATTTTCTAGCACAGATACGCAGTATTTT
NA TRBJ2-7 TRBV6-1 many CASSQDTGSSYEQYF TGTGCCAGCAGTCAGGATACAGGGAGCTCCTACGAGCAGTACTTC
TRBD1 TRBJ1-2 TRBV2 few CASSPSTDRGFYGYTF TGTGCCAGCAGCCCCTCCACGGACAGGGGCTTCTATGGCTACACCTTC